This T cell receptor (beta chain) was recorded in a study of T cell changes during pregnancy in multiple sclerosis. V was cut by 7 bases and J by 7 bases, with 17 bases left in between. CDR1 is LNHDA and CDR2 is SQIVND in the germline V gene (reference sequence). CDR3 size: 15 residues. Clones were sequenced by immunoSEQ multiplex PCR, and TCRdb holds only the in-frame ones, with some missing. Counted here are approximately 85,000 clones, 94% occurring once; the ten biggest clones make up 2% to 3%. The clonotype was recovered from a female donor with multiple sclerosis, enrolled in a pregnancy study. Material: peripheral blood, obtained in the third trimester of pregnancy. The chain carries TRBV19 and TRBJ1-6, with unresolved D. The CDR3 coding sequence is TGTGCCAGTACCCTTTACTCCGGAGTGAATTCACCCCTCCACTTT. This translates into CASTLYSGVNSPLHF.